The present entry profiles one TCR beta chain with its context. This specimen belongs to a study of control samples from healthy donors and cancer patients. The CDR3 is made up of 13 amino acids. CDR1 SNHLY and CDR2 FYNNEI come from the germline V gene. V gave up 6 bases and J gave up 9 bases, with 17 bases separating them. Method: immunoSEQ multiplex PCR; TCRdb's copy keeps in-frame clones and lacks some. The sample lists tens of thousands of clones, about 88% seen once, with 13% to 15% in the top ten. The sample was blood. The receptor was isolated from a woman between 70 and 85 years old in good health. The chain couples TRBV2 to TRBJ1-1, with D hard to call. The CDR3 nucleotides are TGTGCCAGCAGACTACAGCGGTTGGGAAAAGCTTTCTTT. It specifies CASRLQRLGKAFF.